The rows below give T cell receptor beta chains drawn from one sample of a study of shared clonotypes between healthy human individuals. The method was immunoSEQ multiplex PCR; TCRdb's version includes in-frame clones alone and lacks a portion of them. In the table there are fewer than 350,000 clones, roughly 91% of which are singletons. The sample taken for sequencing was memory CD8+ T cells sorted from blood. These receptors were collected from a man aged 18 to 30 in good health. Both conserved end residues are part of each CDR3. The order of the fields is clone size, V gene, J gene, D gene, CDR3 protein, CDR3 DNA. A D gene is named only where the DNA matches it firmly. Rows give clone size only sometimes, using once, few, many, or a class for an expanded clone.

clone size: NA; V gene: TRBV7-8; J gene: TRBJ2-7; D gene: NA; CDR3 protein: CASSLGDYEQYF; CDR3 DNA: TGTGCCAGCAGCTTAGGGGATTACGAGCAGTACTTC
clone size: NA; V gene: TRBV27; J gene: TRBJ1-2; D gene: TRBD1; CDR3 protein: CASSSTGGLGYTF; CDR3 DNA: TGTGCCAGCAGTTCGACAGGGGGCTTAGGCTACACCTTC
clone size: NA; V gene: TRBV20-1; J gene: TRBJ2-7; D gene: TRBD1; CDR3 protein: CMTGLYEQYF; CDR3 DNA: TGCATGACAGGGCTCTACGAGCAGTACTTC
clone size: NA; V gene: TRBV10-3; J gene: TRBJ2-1; D gene: TRBD2; CDR3 protein: CAISETREGSGEQFF; CDR3 DNA: TGTGCCATCAGTGAGACCCGGGAGGGCTCGGGTGAGCAGTTCTTC
clone size: NA; V gene: TRBV28; J gene: TRBJ1-2; D gene: TRBD1; CDR3 protein: CASSLGQGHAYGYTF; CDR3 DNA: TGTGCCAGCAGTTTGGGACAGGGGCATGCTTATGGCTACACCTTC
clone size: NA; V gene: TRBV27; J gene: TRBJ2-7; D gene: NA; CDR3 protein: CASATGTTYEQYF; CDR3 DNA: TGTGCCAGCGCTACCGGGACAACCTACGAGCAGTACTTC
clone size: once; V gene: TRBV2; J gene: TRBJ2-7; D gene: TRBD1; CDR3 protein: CARGTGSYEQYF; CDR3 DNA: TGTGCCAGGGGGACAGGATCCTACGAGCAGTACTTC
clone size: NA; V gene: TRBV9; J gene: TRBJ1-2; D gene: NA; CDR3 protein: CASSPWGSGGGGYTF; CDR3 DNA: TGTGCCAGCAGCCCCTGGGGCTCCGGAGGGGGTGGCTACACCTTC
clone size: NA; V gene: TRBV5-8; J gene: TRBJ1-6; D gene: NA; CDR3 protein: CASSLIEGGGSPLHF; CDR3 DNA: TGTGCCAGCAGCTTGATTGAGGGCGGAGGTTCACCCCTCCACTTT
clone size: NA; V gene: TRBV23-1; J gene: TRBJ2-3; D gene: TRBD1; CDR3 protein: CASSPHPGTGGEDTDTQYF; CDR3 DNA: TGCGCCAGCAGTCCCCACCCCGGGACAGGGGGCGAAGACACAGATACGCAGTATTTT
clone size: NA; V gene: TRBV5-5; J gene: TRBJ2-7; D gene: NA; CDR3 protein: CASAHWLGYEQYF; CDR3 DNA: TGTGCCAGCGCGCATTGGTTGGGCTACGAGCAGTACTTC
clone size: NA; V gene: TRBV4-2; J gene: TRBJ2-1; D gene: TRBD2; CDR3 protein: CASSHFSGGAVDEQFF; CDR3 DNA: TGTGCCAGCAGCCACTTTAGCGGGGGGGCCGTCGATGAGCAGTTCTTC
clone size: NA; V gene: TRBV5-6; J gene: TRBJ2-2; D gene: NA; CDR3 protein: CASSPGLQRNTGELFF; CDR3 DNA: TGTGCCAGCAGCCCCGGACTCCAGCGGAACACCGGGGAGCTGTTTTTT
clone size: NA; V gene: TRBV6-5; J gene: TRBJ2-7; D gene: NA; CDR3 protein: CASSYSSSNYEQYF; CDR3 DNA: TGTGCCAGCAGTTACTCGAGCTCTAACTACGAGCAGTACTTC
clone size: NA; V gene: TRBV18; J gene: TRBJ2-2; D gene: TRBD1; CDR3 protein: CASSPGQENTGELFF; CDR3 DNA: TGTGCCAGCTCACCGGGACAGGAGAACACCGGGGAGCTGTTTTTT
clone size: NA; V gene: TRBV6-6; J gene: TRBJ1-5; D gene: NA; CDR3 protein: CATREIPPIQPQHF; CDR3 DNA: TGTGCCACCCGAGAGATACCCCCAATCCAGCCCCAGCATTTT
clone size: NA; V gene: TRBV29-1; J gene: TRBJ2-1; D gene: NA; CDR3 protein: CSVEEVYNEQFF; CDR3 DNA: TGCAGCGTTGAGGAGGTTTACAATGAGCAGTTCTTC
clone size: NA; V gene: TRBV9; J gene: TRBJ2-7; D gene: NA; CDR3 protein: CASSSHPVEGTHEQYF; CDR3 DNA: TGTGCCAGCAGCTCCCACCCCGTGGAGGGAACCCACGAGCAGTACTTC
clone size: NA; V gene: TRBV5-1; J gene: TRBJ2-1; D gene: NA; CDR3 protein: CASSLAEATFEQFF; CDR3 DNA: TGCGCCAGCAGCTTGGCCGAGGCGACCTTTGAGCAGTTCTTC
clone size: NA; V gene: TRBV13; J gene: TRBJ1-1; D gene: NA; CDR3 protein: CASSLQDPGEAFF; CDR3 DNA: TGTGCCAGCAGCCTACAGGACCCCGGGGAAGCTTTCTTT
clone size: NA; V gene: TRBV15; J gene: TRBJ1-1; D gene: NA; CDR3 protein: CATSRVAATNTEAFF; CDR3 DNA: TGTGCCACCAGCAGAGTGGCAGCGACGAACACTGAAGCTTTCTTT
clone size: NA; V gene: TRBV2; J gene: TRBJ1-1; D gene: NA; CDR3 protein: CASRTGNTEAFF; CDR3 DNA: TGTGCCAGCAGAACGGGGAACACTGAAGCTTTCTTT
clone size: NA; V gene: TRBV10-2; J gene: TRBJ2-2; D gene: NA; CDR3 protein: CASSDYAQGELFF; CDR3 DNA: TGCGCCAGCAGTGATTATGCTCAGGGGGAGCTGTTTTTT
clone size: NA; V gene: TRBV4-1; J gene: TRBJ2-7; D gene: TRBD2; CDR3 protein: CASSPFPGTTSYEQYF; CDR3 DNA: TGCGCCAGCAGCCCATTTCCCGGGACTACATCCTACGAGCAGTACTTC
clone size: NA; V gene: TRBV27; J gene: TRBJ1-1; D gene: NA; CDR3 protein: CASSFTPAGMNTEAFF; CDR3 DNA: TGTGCCAGCAGTTTCACCCCCGCAGGAATGAACACTGAAGCTTTCTTT
clone size: NA; V gene: TRBV6-5; J gene: TRBJ1-2; D gene: NA; CDR3 protein: CASSLGRRYYGYTF; CDR3 DNA: TGTGCCAGCAGTTTGGGCAGGAGATACTATGGCTACACCTTC
clone size: NA; V gene: TRBV2; J gene: TRBJ1-4; D gene: NA; CDR3 protein: CASSEGGSDEKLFF; CDR3 DNA: TGTGCCAGCAGCGAGGGGGGGTCGGATGAAAAACTGTTTTTT
clone size: NA; V gene: TRBV6-5; J gene: TRBJ2-1; D gene: TRBD2; CDR3 protein: CASSYSSGGAYNEQFF; CDR3 DNA: TGTGCCAGCAGTTACTCCAGCGGGGGGGCCTACAATGAGCAGTTCTTC
clone size: NA; V gene: TRBV27; J gene: TRBJ2-1; D gene: NA; CDR3 protein: CASTPSPYSYNEQFF; CDR3 DNA: TGTGCCAGCACTCCAAGTCCGTATTCCTACAATGAGCAGTTCTTC
clone size: NA; V gene: TRBV2; J gene: TRBJ1-5; D gene: NA; CDR3 protein: CASSTGYNQPQHF; CDR3 DNA: TGTGCCAGCAGTACCGGGTACAATCAGCCCCAGCATTTT
clone size: many; V gene: TRBV6-5; J gene: TRBJ2-1; D gene: NA; CDR3 protein: CASSYPNNNEQFF; CDR3 DNA: TGTGCCAGCAGTTATCCCAACAACAATGAGCAGTTCTTC
clone size: many; V gene: TRBV10-2; J gene: TRBJ1-2; D gene: NA; CDR3 protein: CASSESNFYGYTF; CDR3 DNA: TGCGCCAGCAGTGAGTCGAATTTCTATGGCTACACCTTC
clone size: NA; V gene: TRBV5-5; J gene: TRBJ2-3; D gene: TRBD2; CDR3 protein: CASSLEAGGKTDTQYF; CDR3 DNA: TGTGCCAGCAGCTTGGAGGCGGGAGGGAAGACAGATACGCAGTATTTT
clone size: few; V gene: TRBV4-1; J gene: TRBJ1-6; D gene: TRBD1; CDR3 protein: CASLGTASSPLHF; CDR3 DNA: TGCGCCAGTCTAGGGACAGCATCTTCACCCCTCCACTTT
clone size: NA; V gene: TRBV29-1; J gene: TRBJ1-1; D gene: NA; CDR3 protein: CSVDWHTNTEAFF; CDR3 DNA: TGCAGCGTTGATTGGCATACGAACACTGAAGCTTTCTTT
clone size: NA; V gene: TRBV21-1; J gene: TRBJ1-1; D gene: NA; CDR3 protein: CASSKLGTRNTEAFF; CDR3 DNA: TGTGCCAGCAGCAAATTGGGGACTCGGAACACTGAAGCTTTCTTT
clone size: NA; V gene: TRBV7-6; J gene: TRBJ2-7; D gene: NA; CDR3 protein: CASSLVLGGGEQYF; CDR3 DNA: TGTGCCAGCAGCTTAGTGTTGGGGGGCGGCGAGCAGTACTTC
clone size: NA; V gene: TRBV27; J gene: TRBJ1-1; D gene: TRBD1; CDR3 protein: CASSLSGTGNTEAFF; CDR3 DNA: TGTGCCAGCAGTTTATCTGGGACAGGGAACACTGAAGCTTTCTTT
clone size: NA; V gene: TRBV9; J gene: TRBJ2-2; D gene: TRBD1; CDR3 protein: CASSSRGPNTGELFF; CDR3 DNA: TGTGCCAGCAGCTCCAGGGGGCCCAACACCGGGGAGCTGTTTTTT
clone size: NA; V gene: TRBV18; J gene: TRBJ2-1; D gene: NA; CDR3 protein: CASSPGPEQFF; CDR3 DNA: TGTGCCAGCTCACCTGGGCCTGAGCAGTTCTTC
clone size: NA; V gene: TRBV28; J gene: TRBJ2-7; D gene: NA; CDR3 protein: CASSLFGSYEQYF; CDR3 DNA: TGTGCCAGCAGTTTATTTGGTAGCTACGAGCAGTACTTC
clone size: NA; V gene: TRBV5-6; J gene: TRBJ1-2; D gene: NA; CDR3 protein: CASKLRDAAYGYTF; CDR3 DNA: TGTGCCAGCAAGCTACGGGACGCAGCCTATGGCTACACCTTC
clone size: NA; V gene: TRBV5-6; J gene: TRBJ2-1; D gene: NA; CDR3 protein: CASSPTLAISYNEQFF; CDR3 DNA: TGTGCCAGCAGCCCAACCCTAGCGATTTCCTACAATGAGCAGTTCTTC
clone size: NA; V gene: TRBV7-9; J gene: TRBJ1-1; D gene: NA; CDR3 protein: CASSLGESSGGLTEAFF; CDR3 DNA: TGTGCCAGCAGCTTAGGAGAGAGTTCGGGAGGACTAACTGAAGCTTTCTTT
clone size: NA; V gene: TRBV13; J gene: TRBJ1-1; D gene: NA; CDR3 protein: CASSSGTTVNTEAFF; CDR3 DNA: TGTGCCAGCAGCTCGGGAACGACAGTGAACACTGAAGCTTTCTTT